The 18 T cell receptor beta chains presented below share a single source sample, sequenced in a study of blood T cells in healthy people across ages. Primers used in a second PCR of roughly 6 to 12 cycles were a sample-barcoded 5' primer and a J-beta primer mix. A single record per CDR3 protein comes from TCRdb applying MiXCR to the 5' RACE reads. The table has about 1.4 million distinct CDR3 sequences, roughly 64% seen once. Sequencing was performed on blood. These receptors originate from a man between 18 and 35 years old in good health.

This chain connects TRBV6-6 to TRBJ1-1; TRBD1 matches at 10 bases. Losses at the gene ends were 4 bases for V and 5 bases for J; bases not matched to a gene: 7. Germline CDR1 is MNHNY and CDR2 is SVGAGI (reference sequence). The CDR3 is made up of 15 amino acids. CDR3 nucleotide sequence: TGTGCCAGCAGTTCGGGCAGACAGGGGGCGACTGAAGCTTTCTTT. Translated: CASSSGRQGATEAFF.

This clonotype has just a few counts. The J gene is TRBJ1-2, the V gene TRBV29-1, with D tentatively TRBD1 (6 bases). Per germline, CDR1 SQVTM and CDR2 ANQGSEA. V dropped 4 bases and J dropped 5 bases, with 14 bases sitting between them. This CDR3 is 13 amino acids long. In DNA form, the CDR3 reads TGCAGCGTTGTTGGGGCAGGGGTTTATGGCTACACCTTC. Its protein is CSVVGAGVYGYTF. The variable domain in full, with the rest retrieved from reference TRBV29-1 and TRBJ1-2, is SAVISQKPSRDICQRGTSLTIQCQVDSQVTMMFWYRQQPGQSLTLIATANQGSEATYESGFVIDKFPISRPNLTFSTLTVSNMSPEDSSIYLCSVVGAGVYGYTFGSGTRLTVV.

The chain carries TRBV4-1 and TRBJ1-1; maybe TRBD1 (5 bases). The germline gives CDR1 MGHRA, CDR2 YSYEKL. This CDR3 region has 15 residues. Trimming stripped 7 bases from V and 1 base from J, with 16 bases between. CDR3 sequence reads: CASKPPGGKNTEAFF. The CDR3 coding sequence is TGCGCCAGCAAACCCCCGGGGGGGAAGAACACTGAAGCTTTCTTT.

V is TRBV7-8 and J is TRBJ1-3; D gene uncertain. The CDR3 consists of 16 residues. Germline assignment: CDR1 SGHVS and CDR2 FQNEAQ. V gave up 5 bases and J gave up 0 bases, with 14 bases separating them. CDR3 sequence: CASSRDRGFSGNTIYF. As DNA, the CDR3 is TGTGCCAGCAGCCGAGACCGGGGATTCTCTGGAAACACCATATATTTT.

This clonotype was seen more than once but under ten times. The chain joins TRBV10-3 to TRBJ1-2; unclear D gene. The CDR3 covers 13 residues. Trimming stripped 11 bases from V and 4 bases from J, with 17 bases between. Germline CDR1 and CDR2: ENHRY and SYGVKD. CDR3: CAARLELSYGYTF. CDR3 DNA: TGTGCCGCCCGCTTGGAATTGTCCTATGGCTACACCTTC.

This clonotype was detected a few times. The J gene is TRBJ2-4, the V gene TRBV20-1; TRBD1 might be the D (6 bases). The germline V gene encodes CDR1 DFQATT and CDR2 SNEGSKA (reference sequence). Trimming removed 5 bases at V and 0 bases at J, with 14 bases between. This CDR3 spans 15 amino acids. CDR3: CSAGQPALAKNIQYF. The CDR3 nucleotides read TGCAGTGCTGGACAGCCTGCCCTAGCCAAAAACATTCAGTACTTC.

CDR3 sequence (DNA): TGCAGTGCTAGATCCCCCGGGGGGCTGGGAAATGAGCAGTTCTTC. This translates into CSARSPGGLGNEQFF. The rearrangement uses TRBV20-1 and TRBJ2-1; TRBD2 is a possible D gene (7 bases). With 2 bases removed from V and 7 bases from J, the gap between germline ends came to 18 bases. The germline gives CDR1 DFQATT, CDR2 SNEGSKA (reference sequence). This CDR3 is 15 amino acids long.

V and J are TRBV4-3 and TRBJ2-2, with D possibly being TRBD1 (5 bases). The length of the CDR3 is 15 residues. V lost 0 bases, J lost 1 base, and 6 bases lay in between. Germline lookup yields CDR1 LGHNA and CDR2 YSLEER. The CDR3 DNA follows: TGCGCCAGCAGCCAAGATACAGGGAACACCGGGGAGCTGTTTTTT. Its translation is CASSQDTGNTGELFF.

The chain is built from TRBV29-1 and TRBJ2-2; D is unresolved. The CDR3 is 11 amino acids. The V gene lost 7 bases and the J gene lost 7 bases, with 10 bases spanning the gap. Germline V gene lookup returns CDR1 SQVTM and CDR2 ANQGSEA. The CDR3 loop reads CSGPVGGELFF. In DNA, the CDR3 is TGCAGCGGACCGGTGGGCGGGGAGCTGTTTTTT.

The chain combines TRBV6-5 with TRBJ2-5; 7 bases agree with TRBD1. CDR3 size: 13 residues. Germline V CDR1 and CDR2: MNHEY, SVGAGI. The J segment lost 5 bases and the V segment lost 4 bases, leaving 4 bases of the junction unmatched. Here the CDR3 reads CASSSMTGETQYF. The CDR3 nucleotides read TGTGCCAGCAGTTCCATGACAGGGGAGACCCAGTACTTC.

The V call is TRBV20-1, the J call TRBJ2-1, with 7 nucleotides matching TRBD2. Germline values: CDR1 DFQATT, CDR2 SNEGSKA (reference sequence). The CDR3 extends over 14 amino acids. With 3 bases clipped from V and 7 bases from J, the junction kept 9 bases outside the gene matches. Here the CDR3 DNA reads TGCAGTGCTAGGACGCGGGAGAGGGGTAATGAGCAGTTCTTC. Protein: CSARTRERGNEQFF.

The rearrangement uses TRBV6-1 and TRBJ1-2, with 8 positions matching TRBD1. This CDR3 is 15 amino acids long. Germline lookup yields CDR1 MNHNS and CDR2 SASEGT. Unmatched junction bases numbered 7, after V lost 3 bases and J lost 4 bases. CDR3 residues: CASSEAGTGAYGYTF. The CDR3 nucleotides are TGTGCCAGCAGTGAGGCGGGGACAGGCGCCTATGGCTACACCTTC.

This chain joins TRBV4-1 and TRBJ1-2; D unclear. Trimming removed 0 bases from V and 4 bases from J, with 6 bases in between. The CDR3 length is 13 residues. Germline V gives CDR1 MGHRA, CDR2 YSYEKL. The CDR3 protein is CASSQDMSYGYTF. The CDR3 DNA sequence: TGCGCCAGCAGCCAAGACATGTCCTATGGCTACACCTTC.

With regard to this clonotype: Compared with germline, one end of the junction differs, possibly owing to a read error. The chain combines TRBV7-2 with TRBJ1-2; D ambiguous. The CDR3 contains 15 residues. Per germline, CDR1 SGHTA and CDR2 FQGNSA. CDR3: CVSSLSNIANYGYTF. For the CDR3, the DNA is TGTGTCAGCAGCTTAAGTAACATAGCTAACTATGGCTACACCTTC.

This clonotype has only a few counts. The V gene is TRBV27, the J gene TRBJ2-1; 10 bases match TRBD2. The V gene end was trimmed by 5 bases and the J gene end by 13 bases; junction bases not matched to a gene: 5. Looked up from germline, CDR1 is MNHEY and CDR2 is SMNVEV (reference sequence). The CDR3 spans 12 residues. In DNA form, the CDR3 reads TGTGCCAGCAGTCGCACTAGCGGGAACCAGTTCTTC. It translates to CASSRTSGNQFF.

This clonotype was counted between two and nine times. The CDR3: CAIRASGGRSETQYF. CDR3 DNA sequence: TGTGCCATCAGGGCTAGCGGGGGACGATCGGAGACCCAGTACTTC. The gene calls are TRBV10-3 and TRBJ2-5; 10 positions agree with TRBD2. The germline V gene has CDR1 ENHRY and CDR2 SYGVKD. The CDR3 contains 15 residues. The V segment lost 6 bases and the J segment 5 bases; nucleotides outside the gene matches: 9.

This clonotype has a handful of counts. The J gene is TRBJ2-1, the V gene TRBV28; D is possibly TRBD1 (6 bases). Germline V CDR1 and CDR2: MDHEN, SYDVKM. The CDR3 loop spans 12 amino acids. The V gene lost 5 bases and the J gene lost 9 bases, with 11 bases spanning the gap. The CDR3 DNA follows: TGTGCCAGCAGTACAGGGTTAGGTGAGCAGTTCTTC. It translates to CASSTGLGEQFF.

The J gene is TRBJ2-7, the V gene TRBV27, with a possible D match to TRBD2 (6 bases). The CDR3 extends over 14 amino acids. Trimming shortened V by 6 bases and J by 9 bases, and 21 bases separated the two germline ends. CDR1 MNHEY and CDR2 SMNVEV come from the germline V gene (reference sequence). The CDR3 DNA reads TGTGCCAGCAGACCGGTCGGGGGAGCGGAGGGGCAGTACTTC. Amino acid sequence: CASRPVGGAEGQYF.